These 26 T cell receptor beta chains originate from one sample sequenced in a study of shared clonotypes between healthy human individuals. CD45RO-negative, CCR7-positively selected cells formed the naive CD8 fraction, excluding terminally differentiated effector memory CD45RA+ cells. Here immunoSEQ multiplex PCR was the method, and the copy in TCRdb shows in-frame clones only, minus some. This sample has approximately 650,000 clones; about 95% occur once, and the top ten carry less than 0.13%. Sample: naive CD8+ T cells sorted from blood. The receptors were sampled from a woman aged 25 to 45 in good health.

This chain connects TRBV25-1 to TRBJ2-3, with D tentatively TRBD1 (6 bases). From germline, CDR1 is MGHDK and CDR2 SYGVNS. The CDR3 sequence is 15 residues long. V was pared by 4 bases and J by 2 bases, with 13 bases between. The CDR3 here is CASSAQDSTTDTQYF. The CDR3 DNA sequence: TGTGCCAGCAGTGCCCAGGACAGTACCACAGATACGCAGTATTTT.

This clone was counted a single time. This chain uses TRBV7-6 with TRBJ2-3, with D perhaps TRBD2 (6 bases). The CDR3 contains 15 residues. V was cut by 5 bases and J by 1 base, with 13 bases left in between. Per germline, CDR1 SGHVS and CDR2 FNYEAQ. The CDR3 coding sequence is TGTGCCAGCAGCGCCAATCTAGCGCGCACAGATACGCAGTATTTT. As protein: CASSANLARTDTQYF.

The rearrangement links TRBV10-3 to TRBJ2-3, with 7 nucleotides matching TRBD2. Germline V CDR1 and CDR2: ENHRY, SYGVKD. The CDR3 runs 14 residues. J lost 6 bases, V lost 3 bases, and 6 bases had no gene match. CDR3 amino acids: CAISDWTRDDTQYF. The CDR3 DNA follows: TGTGCCATCAGTGATTGGACTAGGGACGATACGCAGTATTTT.

This clone occurred once. V gene TRBV4-1 combines with J gene TRBJ2-3; D not resolved. Trimming pared 0 bases from V and 0 bases from J, leaving 4 bases between. The germline V gene has CDR1 MGHRA and CDR2 YSYEKL. The CDR3 loop spans 14 amino acids. CDR3 sequence reads: CASSQERSTDTQYF. Written as DNA, the CDR3 is TGCGCCAGCAGCCAAGAACGGAGCACAGATACGCAGTATTTT.

The chain couples TRBV13 to TRBJ2-3; D is ambiguous. The CDR3 consists of 14 residues. Looked up from germline, CDR1 is PRHDT and CDR2 is FYEKMQ (reference sequence). V gave up 3 bases and J gave up 0 bases, with 7 bases separating them. The CDR3 protein is CASSLGLSTDTQYF. The DNA of the CDR3 is TGTGCCAGCAGCTTGGGGTTGAGCACAGATACGCAGTATTTT.

This chain links TRBV4-2 with TRBJ1-6; D is undetermined. The CDR3 contains 15 residues. The germline V gene encodes CDR1 LGHNA and CDR2 YNFKEQ. V shed 0 bases and J shed 0 bases, with 3 bases lying between them. CDR3 region: CASSQERSYNSPLHF. The CDR3 coding sequence is TGTGCCAGCAGCCAAGAGCGCTCCTATAATTCACCCCTCCACTTT.

The DNA of the CDR3 is TGTGCCATCAGAGATAACACTGAAGCTTTCTTT. Translating it yields CAIRDNTEAFF. V and J are TRBV10-3 and TRBJ1-1; no clear D. V was clipped by 6 bases and J by 2 bases, with 4 bases between them. This CDR3 is built from 11 residues. The germline V gene has CDR1 ENHRY and CDR2 SYGVKD.

The J gene is TRBJ1-1, the V gene TRBV29-1; a possible D gene is TRBD1 (6 bases). The CDR3 spans 13 residues. Germline V gives CDR1 SQVTM, CDR2 ANQGSEA. V was cut by 8 bases and J by 1 base, with 14 bases left in between. CDR3 in DNA: TGCAGCATTACCGGGACAACGAACACTGAAGCTTTCTTT. This gives the protein CSITGTTNTEAFF. Looking up the rest from reference TRBV29-1 and TRBJ1-1 gives the full variable domain: SAVISQKPSRDICQRGTSLTIQCQVDSQVTMMFWYRQQPGQSLTLIATANQGSEATYESGFVIDKFPISRPNLTFSTLTVSNMSPEDSSIYLCSITGTTNTEAFFGQGTRLTVV.

The V gene is TRBV19, the J gene TRBJ1-4; perhaps TRBD1 as D (5 bases). V lost 0 bases, J lost 9 bases, and 11 bases lay in between. CDR3 size: 14 residues. The germline CDR1 and CDR2 sequences are LNHDA and SQIVND (reference sequence). The CDR3 is CASSIDSEGQKLFF. The CDR3 DNA is TGTGCCAGTAGTATAGATTCGGAGGGGCAAAAACTGTTTTTT.

This clone was detected once. The chain couples TRBV28 to TRBJ2-7; D possibly corresponds to TRBD2 (6 bases). Trimming took off 6 bases at V and 1 base at J, with 28 bases between the two ends. Germline V gene data show CDR1 as MDHEN and CDR2 as SYDVKM. The CDR3 spans 19 residues. The CDR3 spells CASSKHLPQTLAGSYEQYF. The CDR3 DNA is TGTGCCAGCAGCAAACACCTACCCCAAACACTAGCCGGGTCCTACGAGCAGTACTTC.

A word on this clone: Other nucleotide sequences in the sample specify the same CDR3. This chain connects TRBV7-9 to TRBJ2-2; unclear D gene. Trimming took 1 base from V and 4 from J, leaving 1 base between them. Germline CDR1 reads SEHNR; CDR2 reads FQNEAQ (reference sequence). CDR3 size: 12 residues. The CDR3: CASSLVTGELFF. Written as DNA, the CDR3 is TGTGCCAGCAGCTTAGTCACCGGGGAGCTGTTTTTT.

This chain links TRBV27 with TRBJ2-7; TRBD2 matches at 8 bases. The germline gives CDR1 MNHEY, CDR2 SMNVEV (reference sequence). The length of the CDR3 is 13 residues. J was trimmed by 4 bases and V by 6 bases; bases with no gene match: 5. As DNA, the CDR3 is TGTGCCAGCAGGCCCAGCGGGAGTTACGAGCAGTACTTC. It yields the protein CASRPSGSYEQYF.

The chain uses TRBV7-9 and TRBJ2-7; TRBD2 matches at 7 bases. V was clipped by 5 bases and J by 1 base; unmatched bases: 8. The germline gives CDR1 SEHNR, CDR2 FQNEAQ (reference sequence). The length of the CDR3 is 15 residues. The CDR3 DNA sequence: TGTGCCAGCAGCGGGCCGGGACTAAAATCCTACGAGCAGTACTTC. Translated: CASSGPGLKSYEQYF. Full variable domain (outside the CDR3, taken from reference TRBV7-9 and TRBJ2-7): DTGVSQNPRHKITKRGQNVTFRCDPISEHNRLYWYRQTLGQGPEFLTYFQNEAQLEKSRLLSDRFSAERPKGSFSTLEIQRTEQGDSAMYLCASSGPGLKSYEQYFGPGTRLTVT.

Comment on this clone: Other DNA variants within this sample encode the same CDR3. The chain joins TRBV28 to TRBJ2-7, with TRBD2 as a possible D gene (5 bases). In germline, CDR1 is MDHEN, CDR2 SYDVKM. The germline V and J ends were trimmed by 4 bases and 3 bases, with 10 bases remaining between them. The CDR3 runs 13 residues. In nucleotides, the CDR3 is TGTGCCAGCAGTTCCTCGGGGAGCTACGAGCAGTACTTC. It specifies CASSSSGSYEQYF.

This chain links TRBV9 with TRBJ2-3, with a possible D match to TRBD2 (7 bases). The germline CDR1 and CDR2 sequences are SGDLS and YYNGEE. V was clipped by 5 bases and J by 3 bases, with 16 bases between them. CDR3 length: 15 residues. CDR3 protein: CASRDGGAPTDTQYF. CDR3 DNA: TGTGCCAGCAGGGATGGGGGGGCGCCGACAGATACGCAGTATTTT.

This CDR3 is CASSLYTNTEAFF. Here the CDR3 DNA reads TGTGCCAGCAGCTTATATACTAACACTGAAGCTTTCTTT. V gene TRBV7-9 combines with J gene TRBJ1-1; D call uncertain. CDR1 is SEHNR, CDR2 FQNEAQ, per germline (reference sequence). CDR3 length equals 13 residues. V dropped 2 bases and J dropped 2 bases, with 6 bases sitting between them.

The rearrangement links TRBV7-9 to TRBJ2-1; no reliable D call. The CDR3 runs 12 residues. Deletions cut 3 bases from V and 4 bases from J, with 4 bases between. CDR1 SEHNR and CDR2 FQNEAQ come from the germline V gene (reference sequence). CDR3 loop: CASSFLYNEQFF. In DNA, the CDR3 is TGTGCCAGCAGCTTCTTATACAATGAGCAGTTCTTC.

V usage is TRBV19 and J usage is TRBJ2-7, with 10 bases fitting TRBD1. V lost 5 bases, J lost 2 bases, and 6 bases stayed unmatched. The CDR3 loop spans 15 amino acids. Looked up from germline, CDR1 is LNHDA and CDR2 is SQIVND (reference sequence). The chain's CDR3 is CASSGGQGPTYEQYF. In DNA form, the CDR3 reads TGTGCCAGTAGTGGGGGACAGGGGCCCACCTACGAGCAGTACTTC.

A single count supports this clone. This chain connects TRBV5-1 to TRBJ2-5; 7 bases line up with TRBD2. Germline CDR1 and CDR2: SGHRS and YFSETQ. This CDR3 contains 15 residues. V shed 0 bases, J shed 0 bases, and the junction held 2 bases outside the gene matches. In nucleotides, the CDR3 is TGCGCCAGCAGCTTGGAGGGACTAAACCAAGAGACCCAGTACTTC. Its translation: CASSLEGLNQETQYF.

The chain couples TRBV28 to TRBJ2-1; 8 nucleotides line up with TRBD2. The V gene's germline CDR1 is MDHEN and CDR2 SYDVKM. V was clipped by 1 base and J by 9 bases; unmatched bases: 5. This CDR3 contains 14 residues. CDR3 protein: CASSLSVAGSEQFF. In nucleotides, the CDR3 is TGTGCCAGCAGTTTATCCGTAGCGGGAAGTGAGCAGTTCTTC.

This chain uses TRBV6-5 with TRBJ2-2, with D hard to call. Germline loops: CDR1 MNHEY, CDR2 SVGAGI. Trimming stripped 2 bases from V and 5 bases from J, with 9 bases between. CDR3 length equals 14 residues. CDR3 sequence: CASSYGPETGELFF. The CDR3 region has the DNA TGTGCCAGCAGTTACGGGCCTGAGACCGGGGAGCTGTTTTTT.

The V gene is TRBV5-4, the J gene TRBJ2-1, with 8 bases fitting TRBD2. After removal of 4 bases from V and 7 bases from J, the junction contained 7 bases not matched to a gene. The germline CDR1 and CDR2 sequences are SGHNT and YYREEE (reference sequence). The CDR3 length is 14 residues. The CDR3 nucleotides are TGTGCCAGCAGCAGCCGGGGGGGAAATAATGAGCAGTTCTTC. Its protein is CASSSRGGNNEQFF.

The rearrangement joins TRBV6-7 to TRBJ2-4; possible D gene TRBD1, 5 bases. TRBV6-7 is annotated as an ORF whose role is uncertain. V was clipped by 2 bases and J by 3 bases, with 17 bases between them. The CDR3 runs to 17 residues. The CDR3 bases are TGTGCCAGCAGTTACGAGGCCTACAGGAAAAACAAAAACATTCAGTACTTC. Its translation is CASSYEAYRKNKNIQYF.

The chain employs TRBV9 and TRBJ2-7, with D possibly being TRBD1 (5 bases). V dropped 4 bases and J dropped 3 bases, with 14 bases sitting between them. CDR1 and CDR2 (germline): SGDLS, YYNGEE. This CDR3 region has 14 residues. In DNA form, the CDR3 reads TGTGCCAGCAGCCCCTTTGACAGTAACTACGAGCAGTACTTC. Its protein is CASSPFDSNYEQYF.

CDR3: CASSSSGTAYGYTF. The DNA of the CDR3 is TGTGCCAGCAGTTCCTCCGGGACAGCTTATGGCTACACCTTC. This chain connects TRBV27 to TRBJ1-2; 7 bases align to TRBD1. The CDR3 is 14 residues long. V shed 4 bases, J shed 5 bases, and the junction held 7 bases outside the gene matches. Looked up from germline, CDR1 is MNHEY and CDR2 is SMNVEV (reference sequence).

The J gene is TRBJ2-7, the V gene TRBV7-9; unclear D gene. The V and J ends lost 4 bases and 0 bases respectively, with 13 bases between them. The CDR3 runs 15 residues. Germline V gene data show CDR1 as SEHNR and CDR2 as FQNEAQ (reference sequence). CDR3: CASSSGLLSSYEQYF. The CDR3 coding sequence is TGTGCCAGCAGCTCGGGTCTGTTGAGCTCCTACGAGCAGTACTTC.